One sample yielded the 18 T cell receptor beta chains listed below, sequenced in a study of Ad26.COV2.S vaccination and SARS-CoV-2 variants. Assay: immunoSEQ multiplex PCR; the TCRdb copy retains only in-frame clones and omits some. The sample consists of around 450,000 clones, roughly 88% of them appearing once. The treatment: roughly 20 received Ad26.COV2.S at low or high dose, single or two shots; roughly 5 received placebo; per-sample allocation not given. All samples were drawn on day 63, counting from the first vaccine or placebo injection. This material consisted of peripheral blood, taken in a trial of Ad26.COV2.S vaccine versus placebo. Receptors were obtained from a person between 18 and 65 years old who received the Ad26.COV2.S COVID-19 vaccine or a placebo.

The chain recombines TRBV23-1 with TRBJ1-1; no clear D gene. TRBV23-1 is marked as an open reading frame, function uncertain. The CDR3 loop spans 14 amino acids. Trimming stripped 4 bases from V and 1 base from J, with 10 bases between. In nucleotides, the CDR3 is TGCGCCAGCAGTCGTTTGGGCAGGAACACTGAAGCTTTCTTT. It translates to CASSRLGRNTEAFF.

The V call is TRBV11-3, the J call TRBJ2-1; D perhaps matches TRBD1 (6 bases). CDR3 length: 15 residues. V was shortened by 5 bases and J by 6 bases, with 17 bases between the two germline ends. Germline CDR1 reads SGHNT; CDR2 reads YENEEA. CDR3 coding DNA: TGTGCCAGCAGCCAGGGGTTTATGTTGGGCAATGAGCAGTTCTTC. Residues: CASSQGFMLGNEQFF.

The CDR3 spells CASSNGAGPRAAGTGELFF. The CDR3 DNA is TGTGCCAGCAGCAATGGGGCAGGACCGAGGGCCGCGGGCACCGGGGAGCTGTTTTTT. The genes are TRBV21-1 and TRBJ2-2. TRBV21-1 is termed a pseudogene. The CDR3 runs to 19 residues.

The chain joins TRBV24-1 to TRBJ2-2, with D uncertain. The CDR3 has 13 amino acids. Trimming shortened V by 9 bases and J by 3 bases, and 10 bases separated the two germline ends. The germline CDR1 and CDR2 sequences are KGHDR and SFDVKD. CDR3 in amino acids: CATSLFDTGELFF. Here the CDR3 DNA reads TGTGCCACCTCCCTTTTTGACACCGGGGAGCTGTTTTTT.

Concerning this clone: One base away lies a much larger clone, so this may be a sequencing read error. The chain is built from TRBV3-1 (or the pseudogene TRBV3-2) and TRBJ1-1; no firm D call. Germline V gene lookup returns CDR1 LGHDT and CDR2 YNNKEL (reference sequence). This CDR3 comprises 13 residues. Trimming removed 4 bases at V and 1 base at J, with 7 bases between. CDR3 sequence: CASSPTANTEAFF. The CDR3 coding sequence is TGTGCCAGCAGCCCCACAGCGAACACTGAAGCTTTCTTT.

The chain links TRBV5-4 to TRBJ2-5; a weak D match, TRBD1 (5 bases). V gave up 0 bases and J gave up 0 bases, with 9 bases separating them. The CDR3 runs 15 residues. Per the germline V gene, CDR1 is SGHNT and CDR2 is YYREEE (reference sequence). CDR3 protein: CASSLGRQNQETQYF. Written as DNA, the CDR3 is TGTGCCAGCAGCTTGGGGAGACAGAACCAAGAGACCCAGTACTTC.

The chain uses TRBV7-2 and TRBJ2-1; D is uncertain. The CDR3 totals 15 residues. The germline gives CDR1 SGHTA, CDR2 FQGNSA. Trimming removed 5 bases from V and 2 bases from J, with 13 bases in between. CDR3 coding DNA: TGTGCCAGCAGCCCTAGGACGTCCACCTACAATGAGCAGTTCTTC. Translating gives CASSPRTSTYNEQFF.

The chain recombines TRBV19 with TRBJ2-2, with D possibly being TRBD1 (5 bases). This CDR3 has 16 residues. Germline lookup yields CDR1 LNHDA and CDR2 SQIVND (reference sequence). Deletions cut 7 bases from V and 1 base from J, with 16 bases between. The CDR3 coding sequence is TGTGCCAGTACAACACTGTCCAGGGAGAACACCGGGGAGCTGTTTTTT. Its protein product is CASTTLSRENTGELFF.

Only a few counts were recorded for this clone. CDR3 nucleotide sequence: TGTGCCACCTGGGGACAGGGCCCGGGAGGTGAAGCTTTCTTT. Protein sequence: CATWGQGPGGEAFF. This chain joins TRBV19 and TRBJ1-1, with 9 bases aligning to TRBD1. The germline V gene encodes CDR1 LNHDA and CDR2 SQIVND (reference sequence). The CDR3 runs 14 residues. The J segment lost 7 bases and the V segment lost 10 bases, leaving 13 bases of the junction unmatched.

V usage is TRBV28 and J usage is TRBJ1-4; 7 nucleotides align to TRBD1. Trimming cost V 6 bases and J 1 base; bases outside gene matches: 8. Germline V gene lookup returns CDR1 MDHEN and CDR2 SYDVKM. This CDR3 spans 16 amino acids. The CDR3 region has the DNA TGTGCCAGCAGCACCCGAAGACAGGGAACTAATGAAAAACTGTTTTTT. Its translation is CASSTRRQGTNEKLFF.

CDR3: CASSLDLSYNEQFF. Written as DNA, the CDR3 is TGTGCCAGCAGCTTAGACCTCTCCTACAATGAGCAGTTCTTC. The chain employs TRBV7-3 and TRBJ2-1, with D uncertain. The CDR3 consists of 14 residues. Trimming shortened V by 2 bases and J by 0 bases, and 5 bases separated the two germline ends. Germline CDR1 SGHTA, CDR2 FQGTGA.

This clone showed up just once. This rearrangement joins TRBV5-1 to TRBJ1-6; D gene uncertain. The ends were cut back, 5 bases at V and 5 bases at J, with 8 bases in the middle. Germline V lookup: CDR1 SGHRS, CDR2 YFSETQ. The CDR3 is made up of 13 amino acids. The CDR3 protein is CASSVGNNSPLHF. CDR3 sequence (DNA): TGCGCCAGCAGTGTCGGGAATAATTCACCCCTCCACTTT.

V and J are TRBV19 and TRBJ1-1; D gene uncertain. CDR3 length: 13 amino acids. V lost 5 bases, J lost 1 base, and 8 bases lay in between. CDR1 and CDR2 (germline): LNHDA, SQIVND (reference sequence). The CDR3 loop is CASSSRPNTEAFF. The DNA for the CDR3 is TGTGCCAGTAGTTCTCGCCCGAACACTGAAGCTTTCTTT. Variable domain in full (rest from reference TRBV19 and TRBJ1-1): DGGITQSPKYLFRKEGQNVTLSCEQNLNHDAMYWYRQDPGQGLRLIYYSQIVNDFQKGDIAEGYSVSREKKESFPLTVTSAQKNPTAFYLCASSSRPNTEAFFGQGTRLTVV.

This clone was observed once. The CDR3 nucleotides are TGTGCCAGCAGCCAAGGGGCTGCTAACTATGGCTACACCTTC. Its protein is CASSQGAANYGYTF. The chain has TRBV16 and TRBJ1-2; tentatively, D is TRBD1 (5 bases). The V end was cut by 2 bases, the J end by 0 bases, with 7 bases between. CDR1 and CDR2 from the germline V gene are KGHSY and FQNENV. The CDR3 sequence is 14 residues long.

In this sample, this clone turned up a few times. The CDR3 reads CASRSGTGGSGYTF. DNA of the CDR3: TGTGCCAGCAGATCCGGGACAGGGGGTTCTGGCTACACCTTC. The chain couples TRBV7-2 to TRBJ1-2; 11 bases match TRBD1. The V gene end was trimmed by 6 bases and the J gene end by 7 bases; junction bases not matched to a gene: 7. CDR3 length: 14 amino acids. Looked up from germline, CDR1 is SGHTA and CDR2 is FQGNSA.

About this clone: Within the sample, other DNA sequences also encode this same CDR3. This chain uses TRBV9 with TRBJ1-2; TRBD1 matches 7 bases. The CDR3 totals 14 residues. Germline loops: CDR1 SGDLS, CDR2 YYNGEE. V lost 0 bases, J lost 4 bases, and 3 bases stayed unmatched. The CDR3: CASSVGQGSYGYTF. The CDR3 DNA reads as TGTGCCAGCAGCGTAGGACAGGGATCCTATGGCTACACCTTC.

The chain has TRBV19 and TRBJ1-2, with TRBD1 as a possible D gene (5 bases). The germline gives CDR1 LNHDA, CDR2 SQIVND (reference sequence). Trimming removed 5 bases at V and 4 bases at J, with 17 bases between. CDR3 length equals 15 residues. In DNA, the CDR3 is TGTGCCAGTAGTTCCGACAGTCCCTTCCCCTATGGCTACACCTTC. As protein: CASSSDSPFPYGYTF.

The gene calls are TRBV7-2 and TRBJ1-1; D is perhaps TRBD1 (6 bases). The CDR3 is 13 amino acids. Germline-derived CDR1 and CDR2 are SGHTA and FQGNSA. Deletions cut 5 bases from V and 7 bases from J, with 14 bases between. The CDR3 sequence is CASSLGTPDEAFF. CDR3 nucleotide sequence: TGTGCCAGCAGCCTAGGGACACCCGATGAAGCTTTCTTT.